This entry is about one T cell receptor beta chain. The data originate from a study of T-cell memory formation after mild COVID-19. Trimming cost V 0 bases and J 4 bases, with 10 bases left between them. Germline V gene data show CDR1 as LGHNA and CDR2 as YNFKEQ. The CDR3 is made up of 15 amino acids. From the 5' RACE reads, TCRdb called clonotypes with MiXCR, one entry per CDR3 protein. The sample holds around 300,000 distinct CDR3 sequences, roughly 13% seen once. Sequencing was performed on PBMCs or a T cell subset sorted from them (not recorded which). The clonotype comes from a man aged 18 to 35 who had mild COVID-19 (a few samples of this study predate the infection). Cell type and time point are not known. The chain combines TRBV4-2 with TRBJ1-3; no clear D. CDR3 DNA: TGTGCCAGCAGCCAAGATCGGAGGGAAGGAAACACCATATATTTT. This sequence encodes CASSQDRREGNTIYF.